This T cell receptor (beta chain) was retrieved from a study of beta chain features in type 1 diabetes. The study's findings and limits: Sequencing from cDNA could over-represent high-TCR-expressing cells.

As regards this clone: What it binds is not known.

The CDR3 runs 14 residues. The V end was cut by 0 bases, the J end by 2 bases, with 7 bases between. Germline V gene sequence: CDR1 SGHRS, CDR2 YFSETQ. All of the isolated RNA was reverse transcribed, so expressed TCRB transcripts were sequenced. Repertoires were generated with immunoSEQ multiplex PCR, while TCRdb's copy carries only in-frame clones and drops some. Of hundreds of thousands of clones listed, roughly an eighth are singletons. The rearrangement uses TRBV5-1 and TRBJ2-3; D unresolved. The clonotype comes from a woman aged 18-29 years in good health. The sequenced sample was naive CD4+ T cells from blood. CDR3 in DNA: TGCGCCAGCAGCTTGGAACCGATCACAGATACGCAGTATTTT. Protein product: CASSLEPITDTQYF.